Below, 32 T cell receptor beta chains from the same sample are listed, as sequenced in a study of blood T cell repertoires in COVID-19 (dated by TCRdb to between 2020 and 2021). To prepare the library, the immunoSEQ multiplex PCR assay was applied. Not all clones reach the TCRdb copy of this immuneACCESS table, which keeps in-frame sequences only. Checked studies attribute under half of the gap to unresolved V genes and leave the rest unexplained. This sample has under 300,000 clones in its table, and roughly 88% of those were observed once. The ten largest clones take up about 3% of the sample. Sequencing was carried out using peripheral blood. Every receptor here comes from a woman aged 25-40 years with active or convalescent COVID-19.

The chain is built from TRBV4-1 and TRBJ2-7, with 8 bases identical to TRBD2. CDR1 and CDR2 from the germline V gene are MGHRA and YSYEKL. J lost 5 bases, V lost 1 base, and 10 bases had no gene match. The CDR3 covers 16 residues. CDR3 coding DNA: TGCGCCAGCAGCCAAGCGTCCGCCGGGACTAGGGACGAGCAGTACTTC. Translation: CASSQASAGTRDEQYF.

The rearrangement uses TRBV15 and TRBJ2-2; 10 bases are shared with TRBD2. With V trimmed by 0 bases and J by 1 base, 2 bases remained unmatched. CDR1 is LNHNV, CDR2 YYDKDF, per germline (reference sequence). The CDR3 consists of 17 residues. CDR3 loop: CATSRDRLAGNTGELFF. DNA for the CDR3: TGTGCCACCAGCAGAGATCGACTAGCGGGGAACACCGGGGAGCTGTTTTTT.

The chain combines TRBV29-1 with TRBJ2-7; 11 bases agree with TRBD2. CDR1 is SQVTM, CDR2 ANQGSEA, per germline. CDR3 length: 13 residues. The junction had 5 bases not matched to a gene; V was cut back by 6 bases and J by 4 bases. The CDR3 reads CSVSTSGVYEQYF. The CDR3 coding sequence is TGCAGCGTCTCGACTAGCGGGGTATACGAGCAGTACTTC.

The chain links TRBV19 to TRBJ1-1; 9 bases fit TRBD1. The germline V gene has CDR1 LNHDA and CDR2 SQIVND (reference sequence). The J segment lost 4 bases and the V segment lost 10 bases, leaving 7 bases of the junction unmatched. The CDR3 totals 13 residues. Here the CDR3 DNA reads TGTGCCACATCACAGGGGGCGCGCACTGAAGCTTTCTTT. It codes for CATSQGARTEAFF. Full variable domain (remainder filled in from reference TRBV19 and TRBJ1-1): DGGITQSPKYLFRKEGQNVTLSCEQNLNHDAMYWYRQDPGQGLRLIYYSQIVNDFQKGDIAEGYSVSREKKESFPLTVTSAQKNPTAFYLCATSQGARTEAFFGQGTRLTVV.

The CDR3: CASSGGGLAGLGTQYF. The CDR3 DNA sequence: TGTGCCAGCAGCGGTGGGGGACTAGCGGGGTTAGGGACCCAGTACTTC. The chain carries TRBV5-5 and TRBJ2-5; TRBD2 agrees at 13 bases. J lost 7 bases, V lost 4 bases, and 10 bases had no gene match. Germline loops: CDR1 SGHKS, CDR2 YYEKEE (reference sequence). There are 16 residues in the CDR3.

Points on this clone: At one end the junction does not follow the germline gene, possibly because of a read error. The V and J genes are TRBV28 and TRBJ2-1; maybe TRBD2 (5 bases). Germline V lookup: CDR1 MDHEN, CDR2 SYDVKM. The CDR3 covers 16 residues. The CDR3 nucleotides read TGTGCCAGCAGTTCTCCTGGGCGCGCTAGCCGCAATCAGCAGTTCTTC. Translating gives CASSSPGRASRNQQFF.

The V call is TRBV6-5, the J call TRBJ1-2, with TRBD1 matching over 8 bases. The CDR3 loop spans 14 amino acids. From germline, CDR1 is MNHEY and CDR2 SVGAGI. V lost 7 bases and J lost 6; bases outside the gene matches: 10. The CDR3 loop is CASTFRTGRDGYTF. The CDR3 DNA reads as TGTGCCAGCACCTTCAGGACAGGGAGAGATGGCTACACCTTC.

This clone was seen just once. The chain carries TRBV19 and TRBJ1-1; no reliable D call. Germline CDR1 is LNHDA and CDR2 is SQIVND (reference sequence). V was cut by 5 bases and J by 2 bases, with 15 bases left in between. The CDR3 has 15 residues. This chain's CDR3 is CASSVGGGINTEAFF. The CDR3 bases are TGTGCCAGTAGTGTGGGAGGAGGGATTAACACTGAAGCTTTCTTT.

The gene calls are TRBV9 and TRBJ2-3; D is perhaps TRBD1 (6 bases). The V gene lost 0 bases and the J gene lost 10 bases, with 18 bases spanning the gap. Germline V lookup: CDR1 SGDLS, CDR2 YYNGEE. This CDR3 is built from 15 residues. CDR3 in DNA: TGTGCCAGCAGCGTAGAAGGGACACCACTGTCATCGCAGTATTTT. Its translation: CASSVEGTPLSSQYF.

This rearrangement joins TRBV30 to TRBJ1-2; D remains unclear. The CDR3 length is 11 residues. Per the germline V gene, CDR1 is GTSNPN and CDR2 is SVGIG (reference sequence). The V gene lost 5 bases and the J gene lost 8 bases, with 12 bases spanning the gap. The CDR3 nucleotides read TGTGCCTGGTTGTCCTCCCCGGGCTACACCTTC. Protein sequence: CAWLSSPGYTF.

CDR3 sequence reads: CASSLGSGGTGRPTYNEQFF. In nucleotides, the CDR3 is TGCGCCAGCAGCTTGGGATCGGGCGGGACAGGCCGGCCGACCTACAATGAGCAGTTCTTC. The chain carries TRBV5-1 and TRBJ2-1; TRBD1 agrees at 8 bases. Germline V gene lookup returns CDR1 SGHRS and CDR2 YFSETQ. J was trimmed by 2 bases and V by 0 bases; bases with no gene match: 16. The CDR3 has 20 residues.

The gene calls are TRBV5-1 and TRBJ1-5; no clear D. Germline CDR1 SGHRS, CDR2 YFSETQ. The V end lost 4 bases, the J end lost 4 bases, and 9 bases lay between the germline ends. CDR3 length: 13 residues. In DNA form, the CDR3 reads TGCGCCAGCAGCCTTGACACAAATCAGCCCCAGCATTTT. It codes for CASSLDTNQPQHF.

J is TRBJ1-2 and V is TRBV7-8; no reliable D call. The germline gives CDR1 SGHVS, CDR2 FQNEAQ. V lost 2 bases, J lost 6 bases, and 13 bases lay in between. CDR3 size: 14 residues. The CDR3 here is CASSLLGFSNGYTF. The CDR3 DNA reads TGTGCCAGCAGCTTACTCGGGTTTTCCAATGGCTACACCTTC.

The genes are TRBV7-2 and TRBJ2-7, with D possibly being TRBD2 (6 bases). This CDR3 region has 15 residues. The germline V gene has CDR1 SGHTA and CDR2 FQGNSA. Trimming pared 1 base from V and 1 base from J, leaving 11 bases between. In nucleotides, the CDR3 is TGTGCCAGCAGCTTAGTAGTGGGGGGTTCCTACGAGCAGTACTTC. Its translation: CASSLVVGGSYEQYF. The full variable domain, rest sourced from reference TRBV7-2 and TRBJ2-7, is GAGVSQSPSNKVTEKGKDVELRCDPISGHTALYWYRQSLGQGLEFLIYFQGNSAPDKSGLPSDRFSAERTGGSVSTLTIQRTQQEDSAVYLCASSLVVGGSYEQYFGPGTRLTVT.

The V and J genes are TRBV9 and TRBJ1-5; 7 positions agree with TRBD1. CDR1 is SGDLS and CDR2 is YYNGEE in the germline V gene. V was clipped by 3 bases and J by 5 bases; unmatched bases: 5. CDR3 length: 14 residues. In DNA form, the CDR3 reads TGTGCCAGCAGCGGGGGACAGATAGATCAGCCCCAGCATTTT. Its protein is CASSGGQIDQPQHF.

This chain connects TRBV6-5 to TRBJ2-7, with a tentative D call TRBD2 (6 bases). The length of the CDR3 is 15 residues. V lost 2 bases to trimming and J lost 7 bases, with 18 bases between them. Germline CDR1 is MNHEY and CDR2 is SVGAGI. CDR3 coding DNA: TGTGCCAGCAGTTACACCGGGGCAGCGGGCGAGGAGCAGTACTTC. Its protein is CASSYTGAAGEEQYF.

The rearrangement uses TRBV2 and TRBJ2-3; TRBD1 might be the D (6 bases). This CDR3 is 15 amino acids long. V dropped 6 bases and J dropped 1 base, with 14 bases sitting between them. Germline V gene lookup returns CDR1 SNHLY and CDR2 FYNNEI. DNA of the CDR3: TGTGCCAGCAGCGCAGGGGCGCCGGGCACAGATACGCAGTATTTT. Translation gives CASSAGAPGTDTQYF.

There are a few counts of this clone. The gene calls are TRBV19 and TRBJ2-5; D is perhaps TRBD1 (6 bases). Germline CDR1 is LNHDA and CDR2 is SQIVND (reference sequence). The V end lost 0 bases, the J end lost 6 bases, and 23 bases lay between the germline ends. There are 18 residues in the CDR3. This CDR3 reads CASSIDPPSSTGQKTQYF. The CDR3 DNA is TGTGCCAGTAGTATAGATCCCCCTTCATCGACAGGACAAAAGACCCAGTACTTC.

CDR3 in DNA: TGTGCCAGCAGTTCCGGGGGGGTTATTCGTAGCAATCAGCCCCAGCATTTT. It codes for CASSSGGVIRSNQPQHF. The chain has TRBV27 and TRBJ1-5, with a tentative D call TRBD1 (5 bases). CDR3 length: 17 amino acids. V lost 4 bases and J lost 0, with 16 bases in between. The germline V gene has CDR1 MNHEY and CDR2 SMNVEV (reference sequence).

V usage is TRBV5-6 and J usage is TRBJ2-7; no clear D. V dropped 2 bases and J dropped 3 bases, with 18 bases sitting between them. The CDR3 covers 16 residues. The germline V gene encodes CDR1 SGHDT and CDR2 YYEEEE. The CDR3 nucleotides are TGTGCCAGCAGCTTAGAGGATTTAGGTTTCGGCTACGAGCAGTACTTC. The encoded protein is CASSLEDLGFGYEQYF.

The chain links TRBV28 to TRBJ2-4, with unresolved D. This CDR3 comprises 17 residues. The V end was cut by 1 base, the J end by 0 bases, with 13 bases between. Germline-derived CDR1 and CDR2 are MDHEN and SYDVKM. CDR3 in DNA: TGTGCCAGCAGTTTATTCGGAACAGCCCTAGCCAAAAACATTCAGTACTTC. Amino acids: CASSLFGTALAKNIQYF.

The table lists this clone with a few counts. CDR3 region: CASSVTGGNEQFF. The CDR3 region has the DNA TGTGCCAGCAGTGTGACAGGTGGGAATGAGCAGTTCTTC. The gene calls are TRBV28 and TRBJ2-1, with TRBD1 as a possible D gene (6 bases). In germline, CDR1 is MDHEN, CDR2 SYDVKM. The CDR3 has 13 residues. V gave up 5 bases and J gave up 7 bases, with 12 bases separating them.

This chain joins TRBV5-1 and TRBJ2-3; TRBD2 matches 13 bases. Trimming at V came to 5 bases and at J to 2 bases, leaving 5 bases not matched to a gene. Germline V gene data show CDR1 as SGHRS and CDR2 as YFSETQ. CDR3 size: 16 residues. The CDR3 DNA reads as TGCGCCAGCAGGCAAGGGACTAGCGGGAACACAGATACGCAGTATTTT. This encodes CASRQGTSGNTDTQYF.

The V and J genes are TRBV2 and TRBJ1-5, with D unresolved. CDR1 and CDR2 from the germline V gene are SNHLY and FYNNEI. The CDR3 has 16 residues. The V and J ends lost 2 bases and 0 bases respectively, with 11 bases between them. CDR3 protein: CASSEFRRDSNQPQHF. CDR3 nucleotides: TGTGCCAGCAGTGAATTCCGGCGGGATAGCAATCAGCCCCAGCATTTT. The whole variable domain, filled in from reference TRBV2 and TRBJ1-5, reads EPEVTQTPSHQVTQMGQEVILRCVPISNHLYFYWYRQILGQKVEFLVSFYNNEISEKSEIFDDQFSVERPDGSNFTLKIRSTKLEDSAMYFCASSEFRRDSNQPQHFGDGTRLSIL.

The chain links TRBV20-1 to TRBJ2-4; no firm D call. Looked up from germline, CDR1 is DFQATT and CDR2 is SNEGSKA (reference sequence). This CDR3 has 11 amino acids. V shed 5 bases and J shed 8 bases, with 10 bases lying between them. Written as DNA, the CDR3 is TGCAGTGCTCCTCGACTGGACATTCAGTACTTC. It yields the protein CSAPRLDIQYF.

This clone was counted a single time. This sequence joins TRBV6-5 and TRBJ1-3; D call uncertain. Germline lookup yields CDR1 MNHEY and CDR2 SVGAGI. Deletions cut 5 bases from V and 0 bases from J, with 11 bases between. There are 15 residues in the CDR3. In DNA, the CDR3 is TGTGCCAGCAGTATGGGCCAGAGCTCTGGAAACACCATATATTTT. Its protein is CASSMGQSSGNTIYF.

This sequence joins TRBV5-1 and TRBJ1-2; 9 nucleotides align to TRBD1. The germline CDR1 and CDR2 sequences are SGHRS and YFSETQ. The length of the CDR3 is 15 residues. V lost 3 bases, J lost 3 bases, and 6 bases stayed unmatched. The CDR3 here is CASSSDTGGDYGYTF. DNA for the CDR3: TGCGCCAGCAGCTCAGATACAGGGGGCGACTATGGCTACACCTTC.

Notes on this clone: Additional DNA sequences in this sample encode the identical CDR3. The chain uses TRBV24-1 and TRBJ2-3, with D possibly TRBD2 on 7 matching bases. The CDR3 loop spans 15 amino acids. Germline V gene data show CDR1 as KGHDR and CDR2 as SFDVKD. Trimming took off 3 bases at V and 6 bases at J, with 15 bases between the two ends. The CDR3 spells CATSDPAGAGDTQYF. CDR3 coding DNA: TGTGCCACCAGTGATCCCGCGGGGGCTGGGGATACGCAGTATTTT.

The J gene is TRBJ1-1, the V gene TRBV7-8; D is possibly TRBD1 (6 bases). With 5 bases removed from V and 5 bases from J, the gap between germline ends came to 12 bases. In germline, CDR1 is SGHVS, CDR2 FQNEAQ. The CDR3 sequence is 13 residues long. CDR3 bases: TGTGCCAGCAGCCATCCAGGGGTTACTGAAGCTTTCTTT. Its protein is CASSHPGVTEAFF.

The rearrangement joins TRBV28 to TRBJ1-1; 7 nucleotides line up with TRBD1. Trimming cost V 8 bases and J 4 bases; bases outside gene matches: 10. Germline V gene lookup returns CDR1 MDHEN and CDR2 SYDVKM. The CDR3 extends over 14 amino acids. The CDR3 loop reads CASWDRGAITEAFF. The DNA of the CDR3 is TGTGCCAGCTGGGACAGAGGAGCAATCACTGAAGCTTTCTTT.

This chain uses TRBV9 with TRBJ2-7; 9 bases are shared with TRBD1. CDR3 length equals 14 residues. In germline, CDR1 is SGDLS, CDR2 YYNGEE. With 4 bases clipped from V and 4 bases from J, the junction kept 6 bases outside the gene matches. The CDR3 region has the DNA TGTGCCAGCAGCCCACAACAGGGGGCTTACGAGCAGTACTTC. It codes for CASSPQQGAYEQYF.

This chain joins TRBV11-3 and TRBJ1-2; unclear D gene. Looked up from germline, CDR1 is SGHNT and CDR2 is YENEEA. Trimming removed 11 bases from V and 0 bases from J, with 7 bases in between. CDR3 length equals 11 residues. CDR3 in amino acids: CAPPANYGYTF. Here the CDR3 DNA reads TGTGCCCCCCCAGCTAACTATGGCTACACCTTC.